The 12 T cell receptor beta chains presented below share a single source sample, sequenced in a study of regulatory T cells in long-lasting Graves disease. The time point here: newly diagnosed GD, antithyroid drugs for less than 3 months. PBMC RNA was the source of the TCR library. HTBI primers from iRepertoire and Arm-PCR of CDR3 regions yielded the TCR beta libraries. MiXCR, run by TCRdb on the multiplex PCR reads, gives a single entry per CDR3 protein. The sample consists of 560,000 or so distinct CDR3 sequences, about 15% of them appearing once. The same specimen was also included in a second study, on T cells in Graves' hyperthyroidism and ophthalmopathy.

Material: peripheral blood mononuclear cells (PBMCs), obtained at new diagnosis, from a patient treated with antithyroid drugs. Source of these receptors: a young man with Graves disease.

Worth noting for this clonotype: A read error is likely here: a far larger clone is one base away. The V gene is TRBV28, the J gene TRBJ2-5; 11 bases are a match to TRBD2. The DNA matches TRBJ2-1 better at its end, which makes the J call doubtful. This CDR3 has 16 amino acids. Germline V gene sequence: CDR1 MDHEN, CDR2 SYDVKM. The CDR3, as DNA: TGTGCCAGCACCTCGCGACTAGCGGGATTAGTAAATGAGCAGTTCTTC. The encoded protein is CASTSRLAGLVNEQFF.

The V call is TRBV12-3 or TRBV12-4, the J call TRBJ2-1; TRBD2 matches at 7 bases. The CDR3 loop spans 14 amino acids. The junction had 5 bases not matched to a gene; V was cut back by 7 bases and J by 2 bases. This CDR3 is CASIPGLAYNEQFF. As DNA, the CDR3 is TGTGCCAGCATTCCCGGACTAGCCTACAATGAGCAGTTCTTC.

The V gene is TRBV10-3, the J gene TRBJ2-7, with D possibly matching TRBD2 (6 bases). Germline V gene data show CDR1 as ENHRY and CDR2 as SYGVKD. Deletions cut 7 bases from V and 1 base from J, with 11 bases between. This CDR3 spans 13 amino acids. In nucleotides, the CDR3 is TGTGCCATCACGGCGGGATGGTCCTACGAGCAGTACTTC. Amino acids: CAITAGWSYEQYF.

This clonotype was recorded at least ten times. The chain carries TRBV7-9 and TRBJ2-1, with 14 bases that match TRBD2. There are 16 residues in the CDR3. V lost 4 bases to trimming and J lost 4 bases; unmatched junction nucleotides: 3. Looked up from germline, CDR1 is SEHNR and CDR2 is FQNEAQ (reference sequence). Written as DNA, the CDR3 is TGTGCCAGCAGCTGGACTAGCGGGAGGAAGTACAATGAGCAGTTCTTC. Its protein is CASSWTSGRKYNEQFF.

This clonotype was detected many times. J is TRBJ2-2 and V is TRBV5-1; 7 nucleotides agree with TRBD1. Germline V lookup: CDR1 SGHRS, CDR2 YFSETQ. The CDR3 runs 14 residues. V was clipped by 4 bases and J by 6 bases; unmatched bases: 6. The CDR3 region is CASSTGAEAGELFF. The CDR3 coding sequence is TGCGCCAGCAGCACAGGGGCCGAGGCCGGGGAGCTGTTTTTT.

This clonotype came up many times. J is TRBJ2-1 and V is TRBV7-3; D possibly corresponds to TRBD2 (6 bases). V was shortened by 5 bases and J by 7 bases, with 15 bases between the two germline ends. The CDR3 contains 14 residues. CDR1 SGHTA and CDR2 FQGTGA come from the germline V gene. CDR3 coding DNA: TGTGCCAGCAGCGTAAGCGGGCCGGGGAATGAGCAGTTCTTC. This gives the protein CASSVSGPGNEQFF.

This clonotype was seen at least ten times. The chain has TRBV6-5 and TRBJ2-5; TRBD1 matches at 9 bases. V gave up 4 bases and J gave up 5 bases; unmatched junction bases: 5. CDR3 length equals 14 residues. The germline gives CDR1 MNHEY, CDR2 SVGAGI. As DNA, the CDR3 is TGTGCCAGCAGTTGGGACAGGGATTCGGAGACCCAGTACTTC. Residues: CASSWDRDSETQYF.

At least ten counts were recorded for this clonotype. The V call is TRBV18, the J call TRBJ1-1; maybe TRBD1 (5 bases). V was pared by 8 bases and J by 3 bases, with 13 bases between. The germline V gene has CDR1 KGHSH and CDR2 LQKENI. The CDR3 totals 13 residues. The CDR3 loop reads CASSPGTYTEAFF. The CDR3, as DNA: TGTGCCAGCAGCCCCGGGACCTACACTGAAGCTTTCTTT.

The sample holds a few counts of this clonotype. The V gene is TRBV28, the J gene TRBJ1-1; no clear D gene. From germline, CDR1 is MDHEN and CDR2 SYDVKM. V gave up 1 base and J gave up 0 bases, with 9 bases separating them. The CDR3 is 15 residues long. In DNA, the CDR3 is TGTGCCAGCAGTTTATTGACGGAGATGAACACTGAAGCTTTCTTT. It yields the protein CASSLLTEMNTEAFF.

The chain is built from TRBV12-3 or TRBV12-4 and TRBJ1-5; 9 nucleotides agree with TRBD1. The CDR3 length is 14 residues. The V gene end was trimmed by 6 bases and the J gene end by 7 bases; junction bases not matched to a gene: 7. For the CDR3, the DNA is TGTGCCAGCAGGTCACAGGGGGCGAGGCAGCCCCAGCATTTT. Translating it yields CASRSQGARQPQHF.

Remarks on this clonotype: The junction departs from germline at one end; a sequencing error may be responsible. V usage is TRBV27 and J usage is TRBJ2-2; TRBD1 is a possible D gene (5 bases). The V gene's germline CDR1 is MNHEY and CDR2 SMNVEV (reference sequence). This CDR3 has 15 residues. The CDR3 DNA sequence: TGTGCCAGCAGCCTCAGGGTTGCAAACAACGGGGAGCTGTTTTTT. Its translation is CASSLRVANNGELFF.

This clonotype was seen repeatedly, ten times or more. V gene TRBV5-1 combines with J gene TRBJ2-2; possibly TRBD2 for D (5 bases). This CDR3 has 14 residues. In germline, CDR1 is SGHRS, CDR2 YFSETQ. The ends were cut back, 2 bases at V and 1 base at J, with 6 bases in the middle. Here the CDR3 DNA reads TGCGCCAGCAGCTTAGAGGGGAACACCGGGGAGCTGTTTTTT. It codes for CASSLEGNTGELFF.